This is a list of T cell receptor beta chains from one sample in a study of regulatory T cells in long-lasting Graves disease. TCRdb passed the multiplex PCR reads through MiXCR, listing each CDR3 protein once. The profile shows 550,000 or so distinct CDR3 sequences, 9.5% to 15% of them singletons. The sample was also linked to a second study, of T cells in Graves' hyperthyroidism and ophthalmopathy.

The material was peripheral blood mononuclear cells (PBMCs), obtained at new diagnosis, from a patient treated with antithyroid drugs. The receptors stem from a woman in her 30s with Graves disease. Both conserved end residues are part of each CDR3. Clone size is not always given. Where it is, it says once, few, many or a class for expanded clones.

length | V | size | CDR3
19 | TRBV24-1 | few | CATSDLNGSIGRANTEAFF
17 | TRBV30 | few | CAWSSLREGRDTGELFF
14 | TRBV20-1 | many | CSARVGGRNQPQHF
16 | TRBV5-1 | many | CASSLASGTNTGELFF
17 | TRBV6-2/TRBV6-3 | few | CASRTGQGATREETQYF
16 | TRBV5-1 | many | CASSLMPGGTNTEAFF
16 | TRBV30 | few | CAWRLAGGLGTGELFF
14 | TRBV19 | - | CASSENRGGQPQHF
16 | TRBV28 | many | CASQWEQGSGNTEAFF
14 | TRBV24-1 | many | CATSDPAGTYGYTF
16 | TRBV6-1 | few | CASRGNIFDRTTGYTF
14 | TRBV3-1 | many | CASSPRSSQETQYF
14 | TRBV6-5 | many | CASSFTVIRTEAFF
12 | TRBV28 | few | CASGIPVHPLHF
15 | TRBV28 | many | CASLVAGSRADTQYF
15 | TRBV5-1 | many | CASSFGTGGQETQYF